This T cell receptor beta chain comes out of a study of graft-versus-host responses after intestinal transplantation (dated by TCRdb to the early 2020s). Background on the whole study: The transplants that recipients received were multivisceral, liver-intestinal, or isolated intestinal. Anti-thymocyte globulin induction was given to all recipients, followed by maintenance tacrolimus and steroids for two to three years. To identify alloreactive clones, pre-transplant mixed lymphocyte reaction products were sequenced and then compared with unstimulated pre-transplant donor and recipient T cells. After intestinal transplantation, graft-versus-host and host-versus-graft alloreactive T cell clones in the graft, circulation and bone marrow were tracked using bulk TCR-beta CDR3 sequencing. A peak of at least 4% donor T cells among recipient peripheral blood mononuclear cells was the definition used for donor T cell macrochimerism. Rather than going through the commercial service, samples from a few later patients were sequenced in-house on an Illumina MiSeq and processed with MiXCR. Of the 20 to 25 intestinal transplant recipients enrolled in the cohort, one of whom was a retransplant, a few patients without pretransplant specimens were excluded.

V is cut by 0 bases and J by 1 base, and the space between the germline ends is 7 bases. The germline V gene provides CDR1 SGHRS and CDR2 YFSETQ. The CDR3 holds 14 amino acids from the cysteine to the phenylalanine. Only the CDR3 portion is preserved as DNA: 42 bases, with reading frame beginning at the first base. Study-wide conclusions, independent of this receptor: In patients with donor T cell macrochimerism, the allografts had high GvH to HvG T cell clonal ratios. Early after transplant, peak levels of circulating GvH clones were associated with declines in HvG clones. GvH clones were found in recipient bone marrow, and some of the GvH clones appeared earlier in ileal mucosa or blood, which is consistent with an intestinal mucosal origin. The relatively low number and heterogeneity of intestinal transplant patients limited the conclusions.

The sample's time point, from its label and the paper: cells obtained before transplantation from donor or recipient. CD3+CD4+ and CD3+CD8+ populations were FACS-sorted from unstimulated pre-transplant donor and recipient cells taken from spleen or lymph nodes. Library generation was performed with the immunoSEQ multiplex PCR assay. For most patients, genomic DNA was isolated with the Qiagen DNeasy Blood and Tissue Kit and sent frozen to Adaptive Biotechnologies for TCR sequencing. For most patients, high-throughput TCR-beta CDR3 sequencing of genomic DNA was performed by Adaptive Biotechnologies. On the study's bioinformatics: TCR sequencing data were retrieved from Adaptive's ImmunoSEQ software for 15 to 20 patients, whereas a few other patients were processed with MiXCR and VDJtools. To correct CD4 versus CD8 sorting errors, sequences present in both subsets at a frequency ratio below 5:1 were removed. CDR3 nucleotide sequences shared by donor and recipient were removed because the origin of these sequences could not be assigned. Alloreactive clones required at least 2-fold expansion over unstimulated cells and minimum CFSE-low frequency of 0.002% (template counts) or 0.001% (read counts). A clone was considered mappable if detected in the sequenced pre-transplant spleen, lymph node, or MLR CFSE-low populations of the donor or recipient. Cumulative frequency of alloreactive clones was calculated as a percentage of all sequences weighted by copy number. The source is immuneACCESS, and TCRdb retained only in-frame sequences with V and J called. Part of the clones is not carried over; for the studies checked, unresolved V genes explain less than half of this, and the remainder is unexplained. The V and J calls and clone size are taken from that table; D and trimming were inferred from the DNA. The sample table holds about 81,000 clones, of which around nine tenths were seen once. The ten largest clones capture under 0.4% of the sample.

Notes on this clone: No cognate antigen has been identified for it. It has no much larger one-base neighbor in the sample; base qualities were not kept.

This receptor chain uses TRBV5-1 and TRBJ1-1; TRBD1 is a possible D gene, resting on 5 matching bases. The sequencing here drew on unstimulated CD4+ T cells sorted from spleen or lymph node cells, taken before intestinal transplant. This sequence was found in a human donor who received an intestinal transplant. The bases are TGCGCCAGCAGCTTGGGCAGGGCGAACACTGAAGCTTTCTTT. The translation is CASSLGRANTEAFF.